These 20 T cell receptor beta chains share one sample of origin, sequenced in a study of technical replicates of blood from several donors. The repertoire was sequenced with immunoSEQ multiplex PCR; TCRdb's copy has only in-frame clones and lacks some. The data contain roughly 70,000 clones, 93% of them seen just once; the ten biggest clones take up approximately 0.25%. The specimen sequenced was T cells isolated from PBMCs. These receptor sequences come from a human donor in good health.

This chain uses TRBV5-1 with TRBJ2-1; the match to TRBD1 covers 9 bases. Germline CDR1 reads SGHRS; CDR2 reads YFSETQ. Trimming took 4 bases from V and 10 from J; bases not matched to a gene: 12. This CDR3 is built from 15 residues. The CDR3 DNA sequence: TGCGCCAGCAGCCCAACAGGGGGCGTTCTATGGGAGCAGTTCTTC. As protein: CASSPTGGVLWEQFF.

Sample share makes this clone medium-sized. The V gene is TRBV2, the J gene TRBJ1-5, with 7 bases lining up with TRBD1. Germline V gives CDR1 SNHLY, CDR2 FYNNEI. V trimming: 3 bases; J trimming: 6 bases; junction bases outside the gene matches: 5. This CDR3 has 14 residues. CDR3 nucleotide sequence: TGTGCCAGCAGTGATAGGGGGCTCAGTCAGCCCCAGCATTTT. This translates into CASSDRGLSQPQHF.

The J gene is TRBJ2-5, the V gene TRBV5-4, with D uncertain. Trimming left V 1 base short and J 4 bases short, with 8 bases between. The CDR3 consists of 13 residues. Germline CDR1 reads SGHNT; CDR2 reads YYREEE (reference sequence). CDR3 protein: CASSLPYRETQYF. DNA for the CDR3: TGTGCCAGCAGCTTGCCCTACAGAGAGACCCAGTACTTC.

In DNA form, the CDR3 reads TGTGCCAGCAGCTCCTTAGAAGAGTCCGCGAACACCGGGGAGCTGTTTTTT. The encoded protein is CASSSLEESANTGELFF. V and J are TRBV7-2 and TRBJ2-2; D not resolved. Germline CDR1 is SGHTA and CDR2 is FQGNSA. The CDR3 spans 17 residues. Between the trimmed V and J ends, which lost 4 bases and 0 bases, there was a span of 15 bases.

The chain carries TRBV6-4 and TRBJ2-3, with a possible D match to TRBD1 (6 bases). The CDR3 length is 14 residues. V lost 2 bases and J 8 bases, leaving 14 bases between the germline ends. Germline CDR1 MRHNA, CDR2 SNTAGT. For the CDR3, the DNA is TGTGCCAGCAGTGACGAACAGGGAGTCGGTACGCAGTATTTT. It translates to CASSDEQGVGTQYF.

The J gene is TRBJ2-3, the V gene TRBV5-1; 8 bases align to TRBD2. Losses at the gene ends were 0 bases for V and 2 bases for J; bases not matched to a gene: 5. The CDR3 length is 16 residues. Germline values: CDR1 SGHRS, CDR2 YFSETQ. CDR3 nucleotides: TGCGCCAGCAGCTTGGGAGTAGCGGGGCCCACAGATACGCAGTATTTT. It is translated as CASSLGVAGPTDTQYF.

This clone was seen only once. This chain links TRBV18 with TRBJ1-1; the match to TRBD1 covers 10 bases. Germline V gives CDR1 KGHSH, CDR2 LQKENI. The CDR3 has 19 residues. Unmatched junction bases numbered 13, after V lost 3 bases and J lost 0 bases. CDR3 sequence (DNA): TGTGCCAGCTCACCTTTACCCCCCGGGACAGGGGCCATGAACACTGAAGCTTTCTTT. It yields the protein CASSPLPPGTGAMNTEAFF.

The rearrangement joins TRBV27 to TRBJ2-7; 9 positions agree with TRBD2. The J segment lost 2 bases and the V segment lost 6 bases, leaving 5 bases of the junction unmatched. The germline gives CDR1 MNHEY, CDR2 SMNVEV (reference sequence). This CDR3 region has 14 residues. CDR3 nucleotide sequence: TGTGCCAGCAGGATGAGCGGGAGGACCTACGAGCAGTACTTC. Translation gives CASRMSGRTYEQYF.

The CDR3 spells CASSTRVTDTQYF. CDR3 coding DNA: TGCGCCAGCAGCACCCGGGTCACAGATACGCAGTATTTT. The chain recombines TRBV4-1 with TRBJ2-3; D gene uncertain. This CDR3 contains 13 residues. V was pared by 5 bases and J by 2 bases, with 8 bases between. CDR1 and CDR2 from the germline V gene are MGHRA and YSYEKL.

The rearrangement links TRBV25-1 to TRBJ1-2, with 7 bases matching TRBD1. The CDR3 has 15 amino acids. J gave up 4 bases and V 5 bases, and 10 bases lay outside the gene matches. Germline V CDR1 and CDR2: MGHDK, SYGVNS. The CDR3 is CASSPLPGGGYGYTF. CDR3 nucleotide sequence: TGTGCCAGCAGTCCCTTACCAGGGGGAGGCTATGGCTACACCTTC.

The chain recombines TRBV5-8 with TRBJ1-4; no reliable D call. V shed 0 bases and J shed 4 bases, with 13 bases lying between them. The germline gives CDR1 SGHTS, CDR2 YDEGEE. This CDR3 has 16 amino acids. The CDR3 reads CASSLGAQTINEKLFF. The CDR3 DNA follows: TGTGCCAGCAGCTTGGGGGCCCAAACGATTAATGAAAAACTGTTTTTT.

The rearrangement links TRBV5-1 to TRBJ2-7; TRBD2 is a possible D gene (5 bases). CDR3 length: 15 residues. Germline CDR1 and CDR2: SGHRS and YFSETQ. V lost 1 base and J 1 base, leaving 12 bases between the germline ends. The CDR3 protein is CASSLSHTRSYEQYF. In nucleotides, the CDR3 is TGCGCCAGCAGCTTGTCTCACACTAGATCCTACGAGCAGTACTTC.

This chain uses TRBV11-2 with TRBJ2-2; 10 bases fit TRBD2. The CDR3 totals 16 residues. The ends lost 4 bases at V and 6 bases at J; junction bases unmatched: 8. Germline CDR1 reads SGHAT; CDR2 reads FQNNGV. This CDR3 reads CASSSLAGGGAGELFF. The CDR3 DNA reads TGTGCCAGCAGCTCATTAGCGGGGGGCGGGGCCGGGGAGCTGTTTTTT.

DNA for the CDR3: TGTGCCAGCTCACCACCGGTGGGCAGGAACACTGAAGCTTTCTTT. Protein sequence: CASSPPVGRNTEAFF. V usage is TRBV18 and J usage is TRBJ1-1; no definite D call. Per the germline V gene, CDR1 is KGHSH and CDR2 is LQKENI. Trimming took 0 bases from V and 1 from J, leaving 9 bases between them. CDR3 size: 15 residues.

This clone was counted once. The chain employs TRBV19 and TRBJ1-2, with TRBD1 matching 10 bases. The CDR3 loop spans 15 amino acids. V lost 5 bases, J lost 6 bases, and 9 bases stayed unmatched. Germline CDR1 reads LNHDA; CDR2 reads SQIVND (reference sequence). The CDR3 here is CASSFLDRGQHGYTF. The CDR3 DNA is TGTGCCAGTAGTTTCCTAGACAGGGGGCAGCATGGCTACACCTTC.

The J gene is TRBJ2-1, the V gene TRBV7-2; TRBD2 matches 9 bases. Germline values: CDR1 SGHTA, CDR2 FQGNSA. The CDR3 extends over 15 amino acids. The trim removed 4 bases at V and 4 bases at J, leaving 5 bases unmatched. This CDR3 is CASSWASGTYNEQFF. CDR3 nucleotides: TGTGCCAGCAGCTGGGCTAGCGGGACTTACAATGAGCAGTTCTTC.

The chain links TRBV11-2 to TRBJ2-7; D is possibly TRBD1 (5 bases). In germline, CDR1 is SGHAT, CDR2 FQNNGV. With 4 bases removed from V and 4 bases from J, the gap between germline ends came to 11 bases. The CDR3 extends over 13 amino acids. The CDR3 DNA reads as TGTGCCAGCAGCTCCTTAGGGGTATACGAGCAGTACTTC. Its translation: CASSSLGVYEQYF.

The chain couples TRBV6-5 to TRBJ1-1, with D perhaps TRBD1 (6 bases). The germline V gene has CDR1 MNHEY and CDR2 SVGAGI. V was shortened by 2 bases and J by 1 base, with 14 bases between the two germline ends. CDR3 length: 16 amino acids. In nucleotides, the CDR3 is TGTGCCAGCAGTTACGACCGACAGGTGGCGAACACTGAAGCTTTCTTT. Residues: CASSYDRQVANTEAFF.

This clone was observed once. This chain connects TRBV27 to TRBJ2-7; a weak D match, TRBD1 (6 bases). V was clipped by 5 bases and J by 0 bases, with 8 bases between them. The CDR3 runs to 13 residues. Germline V lookup: CDR1 MNHEY, CDR2 SMNVEV (reference sequence). The CDR3 DNA is TGTGCCAGCAGTCACAGGGTCTCCTACGAGCAGTACTTC. Its translation: CASSHRVSYEQYF.

The rearrangement joins TRBV28 to TRBJ1-2, with TRBD1 identical over 9 bases. V dropped 3 bases and J dropped 6; count of bases not matched to a gene: 5. The CDR3 spans 14 residues. CDR1 and CDR2 (germline): MDHEN, SYDVKM. Here the CDR3 DNA reads TGTGCCAGCAGTTTCCGCAGGGACAGGGATGGCTACACCTTC. It yields the protein CASSFRRDRDGYTF.